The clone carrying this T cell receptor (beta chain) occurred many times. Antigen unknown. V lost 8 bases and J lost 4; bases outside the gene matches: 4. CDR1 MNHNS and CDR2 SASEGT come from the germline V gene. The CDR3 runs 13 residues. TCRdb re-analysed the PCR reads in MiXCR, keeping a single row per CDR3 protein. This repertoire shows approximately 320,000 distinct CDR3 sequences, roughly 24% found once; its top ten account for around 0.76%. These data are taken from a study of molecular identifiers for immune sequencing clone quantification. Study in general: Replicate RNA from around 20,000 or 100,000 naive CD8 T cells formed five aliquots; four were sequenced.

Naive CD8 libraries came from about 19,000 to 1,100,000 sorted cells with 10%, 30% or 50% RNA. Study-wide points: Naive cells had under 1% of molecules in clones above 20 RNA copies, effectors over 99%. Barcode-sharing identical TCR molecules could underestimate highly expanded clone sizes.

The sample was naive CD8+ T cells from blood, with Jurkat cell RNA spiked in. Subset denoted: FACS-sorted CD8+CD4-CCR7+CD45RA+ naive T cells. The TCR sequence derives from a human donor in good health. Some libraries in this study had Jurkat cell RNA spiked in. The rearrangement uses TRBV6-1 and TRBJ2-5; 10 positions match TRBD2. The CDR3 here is CASRLAGVETQYF. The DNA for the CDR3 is TGTGCCAGCCGGCTAGCGGGGGTAGAGACCCAGTACTTC.